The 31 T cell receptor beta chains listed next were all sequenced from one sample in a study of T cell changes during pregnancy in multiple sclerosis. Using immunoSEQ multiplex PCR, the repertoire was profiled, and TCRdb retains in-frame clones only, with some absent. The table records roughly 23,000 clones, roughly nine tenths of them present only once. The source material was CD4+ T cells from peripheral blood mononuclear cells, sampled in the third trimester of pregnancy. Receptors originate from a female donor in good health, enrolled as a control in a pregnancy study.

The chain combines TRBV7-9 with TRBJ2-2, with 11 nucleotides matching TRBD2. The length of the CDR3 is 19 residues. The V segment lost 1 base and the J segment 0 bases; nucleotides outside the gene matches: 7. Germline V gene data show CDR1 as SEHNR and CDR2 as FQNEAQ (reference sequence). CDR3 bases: TGTGCCAGCAGCTTAGGGCGGACTAGCGGGCGTACGAACACCGGGGAGCTGTTTTTT. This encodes CASSLGRTSGRTNTGELFF.

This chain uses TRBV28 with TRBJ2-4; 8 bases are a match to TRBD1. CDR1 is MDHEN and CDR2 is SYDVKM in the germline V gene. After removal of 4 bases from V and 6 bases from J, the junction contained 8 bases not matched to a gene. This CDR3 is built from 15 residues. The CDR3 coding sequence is TGTGCCAGCAGTTCCAGGGGGCGCGAGGCAAACATTCAGTACTTC. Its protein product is CASSSRGREANIQYF.

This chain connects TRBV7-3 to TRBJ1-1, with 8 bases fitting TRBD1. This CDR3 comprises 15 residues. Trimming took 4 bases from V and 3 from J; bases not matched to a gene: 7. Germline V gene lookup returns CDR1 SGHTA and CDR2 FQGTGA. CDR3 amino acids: CASSSQGAEDTEAFF. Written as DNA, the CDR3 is TGTGCCAGCAGCTCTCAGGGGGCAGAGGACACTGAAGCTTTCTTT. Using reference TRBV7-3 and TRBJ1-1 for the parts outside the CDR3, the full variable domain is GAGVSQTPSNKVTEKGKYVELRCDPISGHTALYWYRQSLGQGPEFLIYFQGTGAADDSGLPNDRFFAVRPEGSVSTLKIQRTERGDSAVYLCASSSQGAEDTEAFFGQGTRLTVV.

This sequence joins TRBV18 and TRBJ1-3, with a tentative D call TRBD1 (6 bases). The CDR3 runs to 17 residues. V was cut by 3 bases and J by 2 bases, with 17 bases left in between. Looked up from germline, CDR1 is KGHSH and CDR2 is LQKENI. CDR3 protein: CASSPTYRQGTGNTIYF. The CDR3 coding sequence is TGTGCCAGCTCACCGACTTATAGGCAGGGGACTGGAAACACCATATATTTT.

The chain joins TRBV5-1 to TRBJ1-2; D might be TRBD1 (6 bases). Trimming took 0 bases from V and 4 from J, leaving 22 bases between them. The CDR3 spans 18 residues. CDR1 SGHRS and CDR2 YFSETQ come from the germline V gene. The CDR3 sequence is CASSLALRGADTIYGYTF. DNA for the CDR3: TGCGCCAGCAGCTTGGCCCTACGGGGGGCGGATACTATCTATGGCTACACCTTC.

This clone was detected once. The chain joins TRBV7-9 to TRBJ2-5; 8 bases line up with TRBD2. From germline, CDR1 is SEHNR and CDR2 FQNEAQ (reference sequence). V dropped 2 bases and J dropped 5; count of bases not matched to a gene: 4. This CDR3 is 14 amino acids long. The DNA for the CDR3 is TGTGCCAGCAGCTTAACGGGGGGGCCGGAGACCCAGTACTTC. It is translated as CASSLTGGPETQYF.

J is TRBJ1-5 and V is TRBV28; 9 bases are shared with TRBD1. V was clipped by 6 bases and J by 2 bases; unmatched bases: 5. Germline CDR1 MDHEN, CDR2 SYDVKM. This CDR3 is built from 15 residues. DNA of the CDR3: TGTGCCAGCAGACGGACAGGGGAGGGCAATCAGCCCCAGCATTTT. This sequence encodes CASRRTGEGNQPQHF.

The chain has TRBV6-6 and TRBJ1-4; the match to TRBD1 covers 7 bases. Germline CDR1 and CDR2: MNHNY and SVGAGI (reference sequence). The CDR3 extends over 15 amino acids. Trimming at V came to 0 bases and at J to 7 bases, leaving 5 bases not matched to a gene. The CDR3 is CASSYSRGPGEKLFF. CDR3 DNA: TGTGCCAGCAGTTACTCGAGGGGGCCCGGTGAAAAACTGTTTTTT.

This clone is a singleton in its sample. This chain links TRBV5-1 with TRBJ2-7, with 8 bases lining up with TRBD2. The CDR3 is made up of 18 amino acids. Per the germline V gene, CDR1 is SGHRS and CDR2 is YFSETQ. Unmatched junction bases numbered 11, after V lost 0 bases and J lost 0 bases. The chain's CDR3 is CASSLEPAGASSSYEQYF. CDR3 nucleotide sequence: TGCGCCAGCAGCTTGGAGCCAGCGGGGGCCTCGAGCTCCTACGAGCAGTACTTC. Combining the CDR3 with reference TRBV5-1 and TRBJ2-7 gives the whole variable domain KAGVTQTPRYLIKTRGQQVTLSCSPISGHRSVSWYQQTPGQGLQFLFEYFSETQRNKGNFPGRFSGRQFSNSRSEMNVSTLELGDSALYLCASSLEPAGASSSYEQYFGPGTRLTVT.

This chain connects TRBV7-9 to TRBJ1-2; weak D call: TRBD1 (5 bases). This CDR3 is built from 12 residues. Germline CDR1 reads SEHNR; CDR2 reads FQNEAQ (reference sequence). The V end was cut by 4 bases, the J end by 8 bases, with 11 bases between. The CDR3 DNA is TGTGCCAGCAGCTCGCGGGGGGACGGCTACACCTTC. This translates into CASSSRGDGYTF. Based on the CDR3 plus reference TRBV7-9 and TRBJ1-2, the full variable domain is DTGVSQNPRHKITKRGQNVTFRCDPISEHNRLYWYRQTLGQGPEFLTYFQNEAQLEKSRLLSDRFSAERPKGSFSTLEIQRTEQGDSAMYLCASSSRGDGYTFGSGTRLTVV.

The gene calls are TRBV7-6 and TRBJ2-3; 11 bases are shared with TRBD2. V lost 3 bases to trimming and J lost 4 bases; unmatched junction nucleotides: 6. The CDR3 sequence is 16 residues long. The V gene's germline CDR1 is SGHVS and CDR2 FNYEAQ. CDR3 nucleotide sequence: TGTGCCAGCAGCTTGTCTAGCGGGGGGCCCGCAGATACGCAGTATTTT. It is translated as CASSLSSGGPADTQYF.

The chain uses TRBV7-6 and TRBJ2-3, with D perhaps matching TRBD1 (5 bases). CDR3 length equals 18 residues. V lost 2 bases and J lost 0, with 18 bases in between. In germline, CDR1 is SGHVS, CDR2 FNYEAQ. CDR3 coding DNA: TGTGCCAGCAGCTTATTGGCGGCAGGGCCTTCGAGCACAGATACGCAGTATTTT. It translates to CASSLLAAGPSSTDTQYF.

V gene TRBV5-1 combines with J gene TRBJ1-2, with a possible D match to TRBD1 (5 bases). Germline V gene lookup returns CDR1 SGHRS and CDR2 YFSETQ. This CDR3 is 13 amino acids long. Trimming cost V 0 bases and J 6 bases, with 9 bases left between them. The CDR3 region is CASSLEAGHGYTF. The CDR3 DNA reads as TGCGCCAGCAGCTTGGAGGCAGGGCATGGCTACACCTTC.

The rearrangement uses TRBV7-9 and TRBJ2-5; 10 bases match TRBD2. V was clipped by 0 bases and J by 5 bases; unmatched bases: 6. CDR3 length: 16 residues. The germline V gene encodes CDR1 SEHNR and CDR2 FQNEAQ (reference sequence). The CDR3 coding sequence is TGTGCCAGCAGCTTAGCCGGGACTAGCGCCGGGGAGACCCAGTACTTC. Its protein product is CASSLAGTSAGETQYF. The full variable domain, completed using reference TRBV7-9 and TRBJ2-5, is DTGVSQNPRHKITKRGQNVTFRCDPISEHNRLYWYRQTLGQGPEFLTYFQNEAQLEKSRLLSDRFSAERPKGSFSTLEIQRTEQGDSAMYLCASSLAGTSAGETQYFGPGTRLLVL.

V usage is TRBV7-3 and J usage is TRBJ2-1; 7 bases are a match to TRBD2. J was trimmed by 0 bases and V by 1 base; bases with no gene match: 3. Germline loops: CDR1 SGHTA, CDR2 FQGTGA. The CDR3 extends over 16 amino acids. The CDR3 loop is CASSLRAGVSYNEQFF. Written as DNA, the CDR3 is TGTGCCAGCAGCTTAAGGGCGGGAGTCTCCTACAATGAGCAGTTCTTC.

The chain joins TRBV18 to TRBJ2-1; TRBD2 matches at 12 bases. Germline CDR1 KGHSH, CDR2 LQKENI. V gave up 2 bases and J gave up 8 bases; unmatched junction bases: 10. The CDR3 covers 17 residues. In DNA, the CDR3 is TGTGCCAGCTCACCATCAGAGCCGGGACTAGCGGGCCATGAGCAGTTCTTC. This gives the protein CASSPSEPGLAGHEQFF.

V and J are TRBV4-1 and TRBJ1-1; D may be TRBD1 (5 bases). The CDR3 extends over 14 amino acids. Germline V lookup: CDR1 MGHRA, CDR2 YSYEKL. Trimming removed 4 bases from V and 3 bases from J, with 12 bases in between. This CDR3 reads CASSRTQVDTEAFF. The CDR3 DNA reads TGCGCCAGCAGCCGTACACAGGTAGACACTGAAGCTTTCTTT.

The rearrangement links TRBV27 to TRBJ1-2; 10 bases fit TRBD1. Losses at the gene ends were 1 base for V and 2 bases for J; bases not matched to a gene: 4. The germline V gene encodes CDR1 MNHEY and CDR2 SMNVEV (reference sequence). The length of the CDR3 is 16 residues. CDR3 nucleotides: TGTGCCAGCAGTTTATGGGGGACAGGGGTGAACTATGGCTACACCTTC. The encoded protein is CASSLWGTGVNYGYTF.

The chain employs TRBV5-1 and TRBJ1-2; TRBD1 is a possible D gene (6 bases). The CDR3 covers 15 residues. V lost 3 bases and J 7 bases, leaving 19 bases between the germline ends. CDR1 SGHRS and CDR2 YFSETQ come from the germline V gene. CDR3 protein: CASSWRGGICGGYTF. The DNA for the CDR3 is TGCGCCAGCAGCTGGAGGGGGGGGATTTGTGGTGGCTACACCTTC.

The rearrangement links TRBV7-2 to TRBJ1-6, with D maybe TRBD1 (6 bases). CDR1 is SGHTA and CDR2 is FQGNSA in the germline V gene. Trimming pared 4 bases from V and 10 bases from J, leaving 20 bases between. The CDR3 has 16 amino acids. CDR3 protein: CASSSPVRGDKSPLHF. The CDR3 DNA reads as TGTGCCAGCAGCTCCCCAGTCCGGGGGGACAAGTCACCCCTCCACTTT. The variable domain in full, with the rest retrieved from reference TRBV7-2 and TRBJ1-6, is GAGVSQSPSNKVTEKGKDVELRCDPISGHTALYWYRQSLGQGLEFLIYFQGNSAPDKSGLPSDRFSAERTGGSVSTLTIQRTQQEDSAVYLCASSSPVRGDKSPLHFGNGTRLTVT.

The CDR3 sequence is CASSLLLGDSYSNQPQHF. The CDR3 bases are TGTGCCAGCAGCCTACTACTGGGGGACAGTTATAGCAATCAGCCCCAGCATTTT. This chain uses TRBV7-2 with TRBJ1-5; 7 bases match TRBD1. The CDR3 contains 18 residues. The ends lost 5 bases at V and 0 bases at J; junction bases unmatched: 13. Germline V gene lookup returns CDR1 SGHTA and CDR2 FQGNSA.

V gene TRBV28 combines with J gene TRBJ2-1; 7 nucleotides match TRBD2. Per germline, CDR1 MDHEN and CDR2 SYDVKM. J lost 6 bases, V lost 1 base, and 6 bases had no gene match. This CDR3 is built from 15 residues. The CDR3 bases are TGTGCCAGCAGTTTATCGGCGGGAGTATTCAATGAGCAGTTCTTC. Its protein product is CASSLSAGVFNEQFF. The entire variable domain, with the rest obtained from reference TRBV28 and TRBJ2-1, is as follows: DVKVTQSSRYLVKRTGEKVFLECVQDMDHENMFWYRQDPGLGLRLIYFSYDVKMKEKGDIPEGYSVSREKKERFSLILESASTNQTSMYLCASSLSAGVFNEQFFGPGTRLTVL.

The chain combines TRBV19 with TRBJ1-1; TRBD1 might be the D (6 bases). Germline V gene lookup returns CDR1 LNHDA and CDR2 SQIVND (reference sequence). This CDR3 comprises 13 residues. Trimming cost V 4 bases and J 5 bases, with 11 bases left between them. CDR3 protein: CASSRGRGTEAFF. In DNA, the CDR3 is TGTGCCAGTAGTAGGGGGCGAGGAACTGAAGCTTTCTTT.

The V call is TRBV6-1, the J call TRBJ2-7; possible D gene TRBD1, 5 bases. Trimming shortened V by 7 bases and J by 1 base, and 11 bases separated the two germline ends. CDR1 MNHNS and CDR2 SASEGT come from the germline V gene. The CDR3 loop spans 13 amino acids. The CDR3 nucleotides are TGTGCCAGCAACCGAAGGGGATCCTACGAGCAGTACTTC. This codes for CASNRRGSYEQYF.

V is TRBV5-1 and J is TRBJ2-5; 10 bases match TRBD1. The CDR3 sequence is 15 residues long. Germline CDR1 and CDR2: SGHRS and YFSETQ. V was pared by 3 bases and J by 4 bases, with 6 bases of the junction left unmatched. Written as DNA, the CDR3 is TGCGCCAGCAGCTGGGGACAGGGGAAAGGAGAGACCCAGTACTTC. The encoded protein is CASSWGQGKGETQYF.

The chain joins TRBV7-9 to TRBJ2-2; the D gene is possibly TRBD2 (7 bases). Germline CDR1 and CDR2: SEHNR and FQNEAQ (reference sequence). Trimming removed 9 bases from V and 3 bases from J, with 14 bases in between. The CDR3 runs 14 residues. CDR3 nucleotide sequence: TGTGCCAGGGGGGGGGCCGTCGACACCGGGGAGCTGTTTTTT. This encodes CARGGAVDTGELFF.

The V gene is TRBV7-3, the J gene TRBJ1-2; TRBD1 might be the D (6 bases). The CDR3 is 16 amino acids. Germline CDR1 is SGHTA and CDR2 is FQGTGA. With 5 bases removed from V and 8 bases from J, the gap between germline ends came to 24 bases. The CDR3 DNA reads TGTGCCAGCAGCGCCGATGGGGGGGGGCTCCGGGAGGGCTACACCTTC. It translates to CASSADGGGLREGYTF.

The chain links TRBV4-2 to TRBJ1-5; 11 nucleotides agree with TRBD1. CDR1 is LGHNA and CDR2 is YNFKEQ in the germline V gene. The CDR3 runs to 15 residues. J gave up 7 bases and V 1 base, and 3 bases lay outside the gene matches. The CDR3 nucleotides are TGTGCCAGCAGCCAAGGGACAGGGGGCGGGCAGCCCCAGCATTTT. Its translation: CASSQGTGGGQPQHF.

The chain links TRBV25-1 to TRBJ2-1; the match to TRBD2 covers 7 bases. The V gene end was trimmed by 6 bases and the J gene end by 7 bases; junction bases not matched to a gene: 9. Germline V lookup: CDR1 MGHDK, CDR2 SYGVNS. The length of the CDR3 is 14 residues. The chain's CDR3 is CASSPGGGPNEQFF. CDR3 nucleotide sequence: TGTGCCAGCAGCCCCGGGGGAGGGCCAAATGAGCAGTTCTTC. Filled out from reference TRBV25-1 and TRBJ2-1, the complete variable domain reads EADIYQTPRYLVIGTGKKITLECSQTMGHDKMYWYQQDPGMELHLIHYSYGVNSTEKGDLSSESTVSRIRTEHFPLTLESARPSHTSQYLCASSPGGGPNEQFFGPGTRLTVL.

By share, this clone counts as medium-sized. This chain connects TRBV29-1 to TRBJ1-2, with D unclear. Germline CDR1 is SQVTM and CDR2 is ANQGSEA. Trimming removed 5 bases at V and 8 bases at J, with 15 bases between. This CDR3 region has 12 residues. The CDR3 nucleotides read TGCAGCGTTAGTGTCGGGGTAGGGGGCTACACCTTC. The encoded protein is CSVSVGVGGYTF.

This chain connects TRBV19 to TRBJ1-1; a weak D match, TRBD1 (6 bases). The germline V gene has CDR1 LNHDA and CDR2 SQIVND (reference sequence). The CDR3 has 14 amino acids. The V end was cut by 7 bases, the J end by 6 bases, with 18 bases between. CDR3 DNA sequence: TGTGCCAGTACCATTGGACAGATTTGGCCTGAAGCTTTCTTT. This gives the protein CASTIGQIWPEAFF.